The 8 T cell receptor beta chains reported below all come from one sample, sequenced in a study of regulatory T cells in long-lasting Graves disease. Time point denoted: newly diagnosed GD, antithyroid drugs for less than 3 months. Researchers made the TCR library from RNA that was extracted from PBMCs. Combining iRepertoire HTBI primers with Arm-PCR of CDR3 regions, the authors built TCR beta libraries. TCRdb independently ran MiXCR on the multiplex PCR reads; one entry per CDR3 protein. In the table there are approximately 540,000 distinct CDR3 sequences, approximately 12% of which are singletons. These data were also reused for a study on T cells in Graves' hyperthyroidism and ophthalmopathy.

The sequencing here drew on peripheral blood mononuclear cells (PBMCs), taken at new diagnosis, from a patient treated with antithyroid drugs. The receptors originated from a woman aged 25 to 45 with Graves disease.

This clonotype was recorded many times. The chain recombines TRBV2 with TRBJ1-5; D remains unclear. The CDR3 has 15 residues. From germline, CDR1 is SNHLY and CDR2 FYNNEI. Deletions cut 4 bases from V and 2 bases from J, with 12 bases between. The CDR3 here is CASSGRRVGNQPQHF. CDR3 in DNA: TGTGCCAGCAGTGGAAGGAGGGTTGGCAATCAGCCCCAGCATTTT.

This rearrangement joins TRBV7-2 to TRBJ2-1; TRBD2 matches 7 bases. Germline CDR1 reads SGHTA; CDR2 reads FQGNSA. The CDR3 extends over 15 amino acids. V dropped 5 bases and J dropped 7; count of bases not matched to a gene: 11. CDR3 bases: TGTGCCAGCAGCGCCGAGGTGGGGGGGAAGAATGAGCAGTTCTTC. This encodes CASSAEVGGKNEQFF.

This clonotype was seen many times. V usage is TRBV2 and J usage is TRBJ2-3; maybe TRBD2 (6 bases). Trimming took off 4 bases at V and 0 bases at J, with 11 bases between the two ends. CDR3 length equals 15 residues. Looked up from germline, CDR1 is SNHLY and CDR2 is FYNNEI. In DNA, the CDR3 is TGTGCCAGCAGTGCCGGGACTCGTAGCACAGATACGCAGTATTTT. It translates to CASSAGTRSTDTQYF.

Ten or more counts support this clonotype. V gene TRBV6-2 or TRBV6-3 combines with J gene TRBJ2-7; D gene uncertain. The CDR3 loop spans 14 amino acids. V was cut by 3 bases and J by 3 bases, with 12 bases left in between. Germline-derived CDR1 and CDR2 are MNHEY and SVGEGT. In DNA, the CDR3 is TGTGCCAGCAGTTATGCGGCGTCCCGCTACGAGCAGTACTTC. As protein: CASSYAASRYEQYF.

This clonotype was seen ten or more times. The chain carries TRBV19 and TRBJ1-6; 9 bases fit TRBD1. CDR3 length equals 16 residues. V lost 6 bases and J lost 7; bases outside the gene matches: 10. Germline CDR1 and CDR2: LNHDA and SQIVND (reference sequence). The CDR3 sequence is CASSRVGTGTNSPLHF. The CDR3, as DNA: TGTGCCAGTAGCCGAGTGGGGACAGGGACAAATTCACCCCTCCACTTT.

This clonotype was observed at least ten times. The chain carries TRBV11-2 and TRBJ1-1; no reliable D call. This CDR3 has 12 residues. In germline, CDR1 is SGHAT, CDR2 FQNNGV. The V gene lost 5 bases and the J gene lost 11 bases, with 15 bases spanning the gap. As DNA, the CDR3 is TGTGCCAGCAGCCCCCGCCATTGGGAGGCTTTCTTT. This codes for CASSPRHWEAFF.

This clonotype was picked up many times. The chain is built from TRBV28 and TRBJ1-1; a weak D match, TRBD1 (5 bases). This CDR3 region has 14 residues. V dropped 2 bases and J dropped 5 bases, with 12 bases sitting between them. Per the germline V gene, CDR1 is MDHEN and CDR2 is SYDVKM. The DNA for the CDR3 is TGTGCCAGCAGTTTAAAAACAGGATATACTGAAGCTTTCTTT. Translated: CASSLKTGYTEAFF.

This clonotype showed up just a few times. This chain joins TRBV7-2 and TRBJ2-3; D uncertain. V was clipped by 5 bases and J by 3 bases, with 18 bases between them. The germline CDR1 and CDR2 sequences are SGHTA and FQGNSA. The CDR3 totals 16 residues. The CDR3, as DNA: TGTGCCAGCAGCATACAACGGCGACCCTTTACAGATACGCAGTATTTT. Protein sequence: CASSIQRRPFTDTQYF.